Shown below are 22 T cell receptor beta chains from a single sample sequenced in a study of blood T cell repertoires in COVID-19. Clones were sequenced by immunoSEQ multiplex PCR, and TCRdb holds only the in-frame ones, with some missing. The data show some 170,000 clones, roughly 85% seen once. Sequenced: peripheral blood. The receptor set was obtained from a middle-aged man with acute or convalescent COVID-19.

This sequence joins TRBV12-3 or TRBV12-4 and TRBJ2-2; D unresolved. Trimming took off 3 bases at V and 13 bases at J, with 9 bases between the two ends. CDR3 size: 11 residues. The CDR3 spells CASSLEWVLFF. The CDR3 DNA follows: TGTGCCAGCAGTTTGGAGTGGGTGCTGTTTTTT.

The V and J genes are TRBV6-5 and TRBJ2-7, with D perhaps TRBD1 (5 bases). Germline V gene data show CDR1 as MNHEY and CDR2 as SVGAGI. The CDR3 sequence is 14 residues long. V was shortened by 6 bases and J by 0 bases, with 12 bases between the two germline ends. The CDR3 loop is CASRRDSLSYEQYF. The CDR3 DNA follows: TGTGCCAGCAGGCGAGACAGCCTCTCCTACGAGCAGTACTTC.

The V call is TRBV6-5, the J call TRBJ1-6; D uncertain. Germline-derived CDR1 and CDR2 are MNHEY and SVGAGI. Trimming stripped 5 bases from V and 13 bases from J, with 15 bases between. This CDR3 region has 13 residues. The CDR3, as DNA: TGTGCCAGCAGTACGGAGGCTAATCGCCCCCTCCACTTT. This codes for CASSTEANRPLHF.

V and J are TRBV6-5 and TRBJ2-5; D is unclear. V was clipped by 4 bases and J by 0 bases, with 9 bases between them. The CDR3 covers 14 residues. CDR1 MNHEY and CDR2 SVGAGI come from the germline V gene. The CDR3 is CASSSIQNQETQYF. The CDR3 bases are TGTGCCAGCAGTTCGATTCAGAACCAAGAGACCCAGTACTTC.

The J gene is TRBJ2-4, the V gene TRBV30; 8 nucleotides align to TRBD1. The ends lost 4 bases at V and 6 bases at J; junction bases unmatched: 5. The CDR3 is 13 residues long. Germline loops: CDR1 GTSNPN, CDR2 SVGIG (reference sequence). DNA of the CDR3: TGTGCCTGGACCAGGGGGCAGGGAAACATTCAGTACTTC. Translated: CAWTRGQGNIQYF.

J is TRBJ1-5 and V is TRBV27, with D possibly TRBD1 on 5 matching bases. V dropped 11 bases and J dropped 5 bases, with 10 bases sitting between them. The germline V gene encodes CDR1 MNHEY and CDR2 SMNVEV (reference sequence). CDR3 length equals 11 residues. The CDR3 coding sequence is TGTGCCGGGGAAGGGGATCAGCCCCAGCATTTT. This codes for CAGEGDQPQHF.

The J gene is TRBJ2-1, the V gene TRBV11-2; 8 bases are a match to TRBD1. Germline values: CDR1 SGHAT, CDR2 FQNNGV. Trimming cost V 1 base and J 4 bases; bases outside gene matches: 6. The CDR3 runs 16 residues. CDR3 region: CASSLGTGLRYNEQFF. CDR3 bases: TGTGCCAGCAGCTTAGGGACAGGGTTGAGGTACAATGAGCAGTTCTTC.

This chain connects TRBV7-3 to TRBJ1-1; 7 bases fit TRBD1. Germline V gives CDR1 SGHTA, CDR2 FQGTGA. Trimming cost V 5 bases and J 3 bases; bases outside gene matches: 3. This CDR3 is built from 13 residues. CDR3 sequence reads: CASSRRGDTEAFF. The CDR3 nucleotides read TGTGCCAGCAGCCGCAGGGGGGACACTGAAGCTTTCTTT. Looking up the rest from reference TRBV7-3 and TRBJ1-1 gives the full variable domain: GAGVSQTPSNKVTEKGKYVELRCDPISGHTALYWYRQSLGQGPEFLIYFQGTGAADDSGLPNDRFFAVRPEGSVSTLKIQRTERGDSAVYLCASSRRGDTEAFFGQGTRLTVV.

The chain employs TRBV2 and TRBJ1-1; TRBD1 is a possible D gene (6 bases). CDR1 is SNHLY and CDR2 is FYNNEI in the germline V gene. The CDR3 covers 14 residues. Trimming cost V 6 bases and J 3 bases, with 14 bases left between them. CDR3 region: CASSSPWTDTEAFF. CDR3 in DNA: TGTGCCAGCAGCTCTCCGTGGACAGACACTGAAGCTTTCTTT.

The chain joins TRBV9 to TRBJ1-1; D is uncertain. Trimming pared 1 base from V and 1 base from J, leaving 11 bases between. Germline CDR1 is SGDLS and CDR2 is YYNGEE. CDR3 length equals 15 residues. The CDR3 bases are TGTGCCAGCAGCGTAATGGCAGTTACGAACACTGAAGCTTTCTTT. It encodes CASSVMAVTNTEAFF.

The chain combines TRBV5-5 with TRBJ1-1; unclear D gene. The CDR3 runs 14 residues. V lost 5 bases to trimming and J lost 3 bases, with 14 bases between them. Germline V lookup: CDR1 SGHKS, CDR2 YYEKEE (reference sequence). CDR3 loop: CASRAGQVDTEAFF. CDR3 nucleotide sequence: TGTGCCAGCAGAGCTGGCCAGGTTGACACTGAAGCTTTCTTT.

The chain is built from TRBV4-1 and TRBJ1-1; tentatively, D is TRBD1 (6 bases). Germline CDR1 and CDR2: MGHRA and YSYEKL. The V end was cut by 0 bases, the J end by 3 bases, with 14 bases between. The CDR3 runs 16 residues. The CDR3 loop is CASSQDRGRQDTEAFF. The CDR3 coding sequence is TGCGCCAGCAGCCAAGACAGGGGCCGCCAGGACACTGAAGCTTTCTTT.

This clone was picked up one time. This sequence joins TRBV6-1 and TRBJ2-7; 7 bases are shared with TRBD2. Germline V CDR1 and CDR2: MNHNS, SASEGT. This CDR3 contains 16 residues. Trimming at V came to 2 bases and at J to 3 bases, leaving 10 bases not matched to a gene. The CDR3 DNA follows: TGTGCCAGCAGTGAACCAAGCGGGGACGGGCTCTACGAGCAGTACTTC. Translation: CASSEPSGDGLYEQYF.

The chain is built from TRBV5-1 and TRBJ2-2; tentative D call: TRBD1 (6 bases). Trimming shortened V by 4 bases and J by 1 base, and 11 bases separated the two germline ends. Looked up from germline, CDR1 is SGHRS and CDR2 is YFSETQ. The CDR3 runs to 15 residues. The CDR3 here is CASSQKTGNTGELFF. For the CDR3, the DNA is TGCGCCAGCAGCCAAAAGACAGGGAACACCGGGGAGCTGTTTTTT.

V usage is TRBV11-2 and J usage is TRBJ1-4; perhaps TRBD1 as D (5 bases). Germline CDR1 is SGHAT and CDR2 is FQNNGV. Trimming took 5 bases from V and 8 from J, leaving 18 bases between them. The CDR3 is 15 amino acids. DNA of the CDR3: TGTGCCAGCAGCCCAAACGGCAGGGAGGGAGAAAAACTGTTTTTT. Its protein product is CASSPNGREGEKLFF.

V gene TRBV30 combines with J gene TRBJ1-2; tentatively, D is TRBD1 (5 bases). The CDR3 runs 17 residues. The ends were cut back, 0 bases at V and 1 base at J, with 18 bases in the middle. In germline, CDR1 is GTSNPN, CDR2 SVGIG (reference sequence). CDR3 nucleotides: TGTGCCTGGAGTGTAAGGGGCAGTGTCTACTTTAACTATGGCTACACCTTC. Its protein product is CAWSVRGSVYFNYGYTF.

This rearrangement joins TRBV6-2 or TRBV6-3 to TRBJ2-4; 9 nucleotides match TRBD1. V was pared by 5 bases and J by 6 bases, with 14 bases of the junction left unmatched. The germline V gene has CDR1 MNHEY and CDR2 SVGEGT. The CDR3 length is 17 residues. CDR3 amino acids: CASSPLYRDRERNIQYF. Written as DNA, the CDR3 is TGTGCCAGCAGTCCCTTATACCGGGACAGGGAACGAAACATTCAGTACTTC.

This clone was found once. This rearrangement joins TRBV27 to TRBJ1-5, with unresolved D. V gave up 2 bases and J gave up 0 bases, with 8 bases separating them. The germline CDR1 and CDR2 sequences are MNHEY and SMNVEV (reference sequence). This CDR3 has 15 residues. The DNA for the CDR3 is TGTGCCAGCAGTTTAATGGCCCTTAGCAATCAGCCCCAGCATTTT. Translated: CASSLMALSNQPQHF.

This clone was counted only a few times. The chain is built from TRBV11-1 and TRBJ1-1; D is possibly TRBD1 (6 bases). Trimming removed 8 bases from V and 1 base from J, with 17 bases in between. The CDR3 consists of 15 residues. Germline assignment: CDR1 SGHAT and CDR2 FQDESV (reference sequence). The CDR3 here is CASDWGTGQNTEAFF. CDR3 coding DNA: TGTGCCAGCGACTGGGGTACAGGGCAGAACACTGAAGCTTTCTTT.

This sequence joins TRBV10-3 and TRBJ1-2; 9 bases line up with TRBD1. Germline V lookup: CDR1 ENHRY, CDR2 SYGVKD. CDR3 length: 13 residues. V shed 3 bases, J shed 10 bases, and the junction held 6 bases outside the gene matches. CDR3 residues: CAISDPDRGNYTF. The CDR3 nucleotides are TGTGCCATCAGTGACCCAGACAGGGGGAACTACACCTTC.

This rearrangement joins TRBV6-5 to TRBJ2-7; the match to TRBD1 covers 8 bases. V lost 6 bases, J lost 2 bases, and 6 bases stayed unmatched. CDR1 and CDR2 (germline): MNHEY, SVGAGI. The CDR3 runs to 14 residues. This chain's CDR3 is CASRISGQAYEQYF. In DNA form, the CDR3 reads TGTGCCAGCAGGATCTCGGGACAGGCCTACGAGCAGTACTTC.

This clone was counted a few times. The rearrangement joins TRBV15 to TRBJ2-7; D perhaps matches TRBD1 (6 bases). Germline CDR1 LNHNV, CDR2 YYDKDF (reference sequence). With 2 bases removed from V and 0 bases from J, the gap between germline ends came to 11 bases. The CDR3 consists of 15 residues. The CDR3 is CATSRLSGASYEQYF. CDR3 coding DNA: TGTGCCACCAGCAGATTGTCAGGGGCCTCCTACGAGCAGTACTTC.